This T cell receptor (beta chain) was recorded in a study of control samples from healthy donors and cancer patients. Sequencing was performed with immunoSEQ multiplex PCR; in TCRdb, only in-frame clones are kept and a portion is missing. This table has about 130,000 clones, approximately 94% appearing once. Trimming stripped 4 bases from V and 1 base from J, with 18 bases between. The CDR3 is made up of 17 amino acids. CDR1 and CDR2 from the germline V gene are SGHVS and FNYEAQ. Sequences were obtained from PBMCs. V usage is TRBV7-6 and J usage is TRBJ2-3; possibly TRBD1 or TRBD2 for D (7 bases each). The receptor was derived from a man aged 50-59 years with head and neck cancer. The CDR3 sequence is CASSSRRGGGGTDTQYF. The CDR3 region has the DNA TGTGCCAGCAGCTCACGCAGGGGGGGCGGGGGCACAGATACGCAGTATTTT.